Below, 18 T cell receptor beta chains from the same sample are listed, as sequenced in a study of T cells in Graves' hyperthyroidism and ophthalmopathy. Template material for amplifying TCR beta CDR3 regions consisted of RNA transcripts. Using the HTBI primer set, a first-round RT-PCR was run on the TCR CDR3. MiXCR, applied by TCRdb to the multiplex PCR reads, yields one record per CDR3 protein. The data show 85,000 to 110,000 distinct CDR3 sequences, with roughly 47% seen just once and approximately 30% held by the top ten. Sequencing used blood. These receptor sequences come from a man in his forties or fifties with Graves' hyperthyroidism.

The chain links TRBV18 to TRBJ2-7; maybe TRBD1 (6 bases). Between the trimmed V and J ends, which lost 0 bases and 0 bases, there was a span of 12 bases. The germline V gene encodes CDR1 KGHSH and CDR2 LQKENI. The CDR3 is 16 amino acids. CDR3 in DNA: TGTGCCAGCTCACCACCGTCAGGGGTAGGCTCCTACGAGCAGTACTTC. Translating gives CASSPPSGVGSYEQYF.

This clonotype came up many times. The chain recombines TRBV20-1 with TRBJ2-1; D gene uncertain. CDR1 DFQATT and CDR2 SNEGSKA come from the germline V gene (reference sequence). Trimming left V 6 bases short and J 2 bases short, with 5 bases between. CDR3 length: 11 amino acids. CDR3 protein: CSAKTYNEQFF. The CDR3 DNA reads as TGCAGTGCGAAAACCTACAATGAGCAGTTCTTC.

With respect to this clonotype: This may be a read error, as it is one base from a much larger clone. Here the CDR3 reads CASSFLGWDGYTF. In DNA, the CDR3 is TGTGCCAGCAGTTTCCTCGGGTGGGATGGCTACACCTTC. J is TRBJ1-2 and V is TRBV12-3 or TRBV12-4; the D is unclear. Trimming cost V 3 bases and J 6 bases, with 11 bases left between them. The CDR3 consists of 13 residues.

This clonotype has at least ten counts. The chain recombines TRBV10-3 with TRBJ1-1, with D possibly being TRBD1 (6 bases). V lost 2 bases, J lost 6 bases, and 10 bases lay in between. The CDR3 is made up of 13 amino acids. Germline values: CDR1 ENHRY, CDR2 SYGVKD. As DNA, the CDR3 is TGTGCCATCAGTGAGGCTAACAGGGCTGAAGCTTTCTTT. Residues: CAISEANRAEAFF.

This clonotype has at least ten counts. The chain recombines TRBV9 with TRBJ1-6; D gene unclear. Trimming shortened V by 2 bases and J by 6 bases, and 6 bases separated the two germline ends. CDR3 length: 13 residues. Germline lookup yields CDR1 SGDLS and CDR2 YYNGEE. CDR3 nucleotides: TGTGCCAGCAGCGTGGAGTTTAATTCACCCCTCCACTTT. It encodes CASSVEFNSPLHF. Complete variable domain (other parts from reference TRBV9 and TRBJ1-6): DSGVTQTPKHLITATGQRVTLRCSPRSGDLSVYWYQQSLDQGLQFLIQYYNGEERAKGNILERFSAQQFPDLHSELNLSSLELGDSALYFCASSVEFNSPLHFGNGTRLTVT.

This clonotype was observed many times. The chain employs TRBV7-8 and TRBJ1-2, with TRBD1 identical over 10 bases. There are 15 residues in the CDR3. In germline, CDR1 is SGHVS, CDR2 FQNEAQ. V lost 3 bases, J lost 3 bases, and 4 bases stayed unmatched. In DNA form, the CDR3 reads TGTGCCAGCAGCTTCGGGACAGGGGACCACTATGGCTACACCTTC. Its translation is CASSFGTGDHYGYTF.

This clonotype was seen many times. J is TRBJ2-1 and V is TRBV20-1, with 10 bases identical to TRBD2. J lost 10 bases, V lost 6 bases, and 15 bases had no gene match. The CDR3 has 15 residues. Germline V gene sequence: CDR1 DFQATT, CDR2 SNEGSKA (reference sequence). The DNA of the CDR3 is TGCAGTGCCAGGGCGGGCGGGACTAGCGCTTCCGAGCAGTTCTTC. Translating it yields CSARAGGTSASEQFF.

This clonotype was observed once. The chain couples TRBV10-3 to TRBJ2-7, with D possibly matching TRBD2 (6 bases). Germline CDR1 ENHRY, CDR2 SYGVKD. There are 16 residues in the CDR3. The CDR3 region is CARDSWLASTSYEQYF. The CDR3 region has the DNA TGTGCTAGAGATTCCTGGCTAGCGTCTACCTCCTACGAGCAGTACTTC.

The chain has TRBV15 and TRBJ1-4; D remains unclear. Germline loops: CDR1 LNHNV, CDR2 YYDKDF (reference sequence). The CDR3 spans 13 residues. Trimming removed 5 bases from V and 5 bases from J, with 9 bases in between. The CDR3 nucleotides are TGTGCCACCAGCGGAACAGTGAATGAAAAACTGTTTTTT. Residues: CATSGTVNEKLFF.

The chain combines TRBV29-1 with TRBJ2-7; TRBD2 matches 12 bases. V lost 8 bases and J lost 3; bases outside the gene matches: 8. The germline V gene has CDR1 SQVTM and CDR2 ANQGSEA. The CDR3 covers 14 residues. The CDR3, as DNA: TGCAGCCCCGATGGACTAGCGGGGTTCTACGAGCAGTACTTC. Its translation is CSPDGLAGFYEQYF.

This clonotype was detected ten times or more. The chain carries TRBV7-2 and TRBJ2-1; 12 nucleotides match TRBD2. Germline CDR1 and CDR2: SGHTA and FQGNSA. This CDR3 comprises 17 residues. With V trimmed by 3 bases and J by 1 base, 4 bases remained unmatched. CDR3 sequence reads: CASSLTSGSLSYNEQFF. The CDR3 DNA sequence: TGTGCCAGCAGCTTGACTAGCGGGAGCCTTTCCTACAATGAGCAGTTCTTC.

This clonotype was found many times. The CDR3, as DNA: TGTGCCAGCAGCGCAAGGGGGGGGAGTAGCTCTGGAAACACCATATATTTT. Its protein is CASSARGGSSSGNTIYF. The genes are TRBV2 and TRBJ1-3; D is possibly TRBD1 (6 bases). The V gene's germline CDR1 is SNHLY and CDR2 FYNNEI. This CDR3 region has 17 residues. The germline V and J ends were trimmed by 6 bases and 0 bases, with 18 bases remaining between them.

At least ten counts were recorded for this clonotype. The chain is built from TRBV2 and TRBJ2-5, with D tentatively TRBD1 (5 bases). The CDR3 is made up of 15 amino acids. Germline CDR1 SNHLY, CDR2 FYNNEI. V was pared by 6 bases and J by 4 bases, with 18 bases between. CDR3 sequence: CASRTRVFGGETQYF. DNA for the CDR3: TGTGCCAGCAGAACCAGGGTGTTTGGTGGAGAGACCCAGTACTTC. The whole variable domain, remainder taken from reference TRBV2 and TRBJ2-5, is EPEVTQTPSHQVTQMGQEVILRCVPISNHLYFYWYRQILGQKVEFLVSFYNNEISEKSEIFDDQFSVERPDGSNFTLKIRSTKLEDSAMYFCASRTRVFGGETQYFGPGTRLLVL.

This clonotype was counted many times. J is TRBJ2-7 and V is TRBV6-1, with TRBD1 matching over 10 bases. V shed 5 bases, J shed 0 bases, and the junction held 7 bases outside the gene matches. The CDR3 contains 16 residues. Germline V gives CDR1 MNHNS, CDR2 SASEGT. The CDR3 nucleotides read TGTGCCAGCAGTCGGGACAGGGGTTGGAGCTCCTACGAGCAGTACTTC. It yields the protein CASSRDRGWSSYEQYF.

This clonotype came up many times. The genes are TRBV7-9 and TRBJ2-3; TRBD1 is a possible D gene (6 bases). V lost 6 bases and J 3 bases, leaving 16 bases between the germline ends. Germline V gene lookup returns CDR1 SEHNR and CDR2 FQNEAQ (reference sequence). This CDR3 is 15 amino acids long. The CDR3 nucleotides read TGTGCCAGCAGAACGATGGCAGGGGTGACAGATACGCAGTATTTT. Residues: CASRTMAGVTDTQYF.

This clonotype was detected ten times or more. V and J are TRBV20-1 and TRBJ1-5; D might be TRBD1 (5 bases). V lost 4 bases and J 2 bases, leaving 15 bases between the germline ends. The CDR3 is made up of 15 amino acids. CDR1 is DFQATT and CDR2 is SNEGSKA in the germline V gene (reference sequence). In DNA, the CDR3 is TGCAGTGCTATTCCGGGGGTCATTGGCAATCAGCCCCAGCATTTT. Its translation is CSAIPGVIGNQPQHF.

This clonotype was seen a single time. This chain uses TRBV28 with TRBJ1-4; D may be TRBD1 (5 bases). This CDR3 spans 14 amino acids. CDR1 and CDR2 (germline): MDHEN, SYDVKM. Trimming pared 6 bases from V and 7 bases from J, leaving 15 bases between. For the CDR3, the DNA is TGTGCCAGCAGGGAGGGGTCGGCTAGTGAAAAACTGTTTTTT. Translating it yields CASREGSASEKLFF.

Many counts were recorded for this clonotype. The V call is TRBV20-1, the J call TRBJ2-5; 8 bases are shared with TRBD2. Germline V lookup: CDR1 DFQATT, CDR2 SNEGSKA (reference sequence). CDR3 size: 12 residues. The DNA for the CDR3 is TGCAGACCCTCGGCGGGGGGCCCAACCCAGTACTTC. Translation: CRPSAGGPTQYF.